Following are 12 T cell receptor beta chains from one sample sequenced in a study of neurological immune-mediated disorders. TCRdb reanalysed the 5' RACE reads using MiXCR and keeps one entry per CDR3 protein. Of about 66,000 distinct CDR3 sequences in the sample, roughly 4.3% were seen once. The sequencing sample was made of PBMCs. These receptors originate from a man younger than 45 with multiple sclerosis.

This clonotype was counted ten times or more. The V call is TRBV7-8, the J call TRBJ2-2; TRBD1 might be the D (5 bases). There are 13 residues in the CDR3. Germline CDR1 reads SGHVS; CDR2 reads FQNEAQ. V lost 4 bases, J lost 7 bases, and 10 bases lay in between. The CDR3 region is CASSSRVHGELFF. The CDR3 nucleotides read TGTGCCAGCAGCTCCAGGGTGCACGGGGAGCTGTTTTTT.

In its sample, this clonotype was seen many times. The chain carries TRBV29-1 and TRBJ1-1, with D possibly being TRBD1 (6 bases). Trimming stripped 7 bases from V and 2 bases from J, with 14 bases between. The CDR3 runs 13 residues. Germline V gives CDR1 SQVTM, CDR2 ANQGSEA. The CDR3 is CSAPLQGNTEAFF. For the CDR3, the DNA is TGCAGCGCTCCCTTACAGGGTAACACTGAAGCTTTCTTT.

This clonotype was recorded at least ten times. The V call is TRBV27, the J call TRBJ2-7; D is perhaps TRBD1 (6 bases). Germline lookup yields CDR1 MNHEY and CDR2 SMNVEV (reference sequence). The CDR3 loop spans 16 amino acids. V dropped 5 bases and J dropped 7 bases, with 24 bases sitting between them. The CDR3 nucleotides read TGTGCCAGCAGTCAATTACCCCTTCCCAGGGGTGGGGAGCAGTACTTC. Its protein product is CASSQLPLPRGGEQYF.

This clonotype was counted ten times or more. The chain is built from TRBV6-6 and TRBJ1-4; D gene unclear. Germline CDR1 and CDR2: MNHNY and SVGAGI (reference sequence). V was shortened by 6 bases and J by 8 bases, with 13 bases between the two germline ends. This CDR3 comprises 13 residues. CDR3 bases: TGTGCCAGCAGAAGCGCTATGGGAGAAAAACTGTTTTTT. Amino acid sequence: CASRSAMGEKLFF.

This clonotype turned up a few times. The chain carries TRBV3-1 and TRBJ2-5, with D possibly matching TRBD2 (5 bases). Germline V gives CDR1 LGHDT, CDR2 YNNKEL (reference sequence). The CDR3 extends over 14 amino acids. The V and J ends lost 1 base and 0 bases respectively, with 6 bases between them. In nucleotides, the CDR3 is TGTGCCAGCAGCCAAGTAGCGAACCAAGAGACCCAGTACTTC. Its protein is CASSQVANQETQYF.

This clonotype showed up many times. This sequence joins TRBV7-8 and TRBJ1-1; TRBD1 matches at 9 bases. The V gene's germline CDR1 is SGHVS and CDR2 FQNEAQ. CDR3 length: 17 residues. Trimming at V came to 7 bases and at J to 1 base, leaving 13 bases not matched to a gene. This chain's CDR3 is CASTAQGAMVANTEAFF. The CDR3 nucleotides are TGTGCCAGCACCGCACAGGGGGCTATGGTCGCGAACACTGAAGCTTTCTTT. Filled out from reference TRBV7-8 and TRBJ1-1, the complete variable domain reads GAGVSQSPRYKVAKRGQDVALRCDPISGHVSLFWYQQALGQGPEFLTYFQNEAQLDKSGLPSDRFFAERPEGSVSTLKIQRTQQEDSAVYLCASTAQGAMVANTEAFFGQGTRLTVV.

The V call is TRBV29-1, the J call TRBJ1-2; no clear D. Germline assignment: CDR1 SQVTM and CDR2 ANQGSEA. V gave up 1 base and J gave up 11 bases, with 14 bases separating them. This CDR3 is 12 amino acids long. The CDR3 bases are TGCAGCGTTGAAGGCCACCGTCATAGTTACACCTTC. Translating gives CSVEGHRHSYTF.

This clonotype showed up many times. The rearrangement joins TRBV18 to TRBJ2-5; no clear D. The ends were cut back, 8 bases at V and 1 base at J, with 5 bases in the middle. The CDR3 is 11 residues long. Germline V gene sequence: CDR1 KGHSH, CDR2 LQKENI. CDR3 region: CASSPQETQYF. In DNA, the CDR3 is TGTGCCAGCAGCCCCCAAGAGACCCAGTACTTC.

This clonotype was found many times. V is TRBV2 and J is TRBJ1-1; D may be TRBD1 (5 bases). The V end was cut by 2 bases, the J end by 3 bases, with 16 bases between. The CDR3 loop spans 16 amino acids. The germline gives CDR1 SNHLY, CDR2 FYNNEI. The CDR3 protein is CASSESLTGPDTEAFF. The CDR3 DNA follows: TGTGCCAGCAGTGAAAGCCTTACAGGTCCTGACACTGAAGCTTTCTTT.

This clonotype was counted ten times or more. The chain is built from TRBV12-3 or TRBV12-4 and TRBJ2-6, with D perhaps TRBD1 (5 bases). This CDR3 is built from 17 residues. V was clipped by 0 bases and J by 0 bases, with 9 bases between them. The CDR3 loop reads CASSLAGLSSGANVLTF. CDR3 bases: TGTGCCAGCAGTTTAGCGGGGCTTAGCTCTGGGGCCAACGTCCTGACTTTC.

The table lists this clonotype with many counts. V is TRBV20-1 and J is TRBJ1-2, with 9 bases lining up with TRBD1. Germline V gene sequence: CDR1 DFQATT, CDR2 SNEGSKA (reference sequence). V lost 4 bases to trimming and J lost 6 bases; unmatched junction nucleotides: 9. The length of the CDR3 is 14 residues. The CDR3: CSAKDRGLGDGYTF. CDR3 bases: TGCAGTGCTAAGGACAGGGGACTCGGGGATGGCTACACCTTC.

This clonotype was counted ten times or more. This chain connects TRBV7-9 to TRBJ2-3; 9 positions agree with TRBD1. Looked up from germline, CDR1 is SEHNR and CDR2 is FQNEAQ (reference sequence). V trimming: 4 bases; J trimming: 6 bases; junction bases outside the gene matches: 8. There are 15 residues in the CDR3. CDR3 amino acids: CASSSSGQGRDTQYF. The CDR3 bases are TGTGCCAGCAGCTCCTCGGGACAGGGCCGGGATACGCAGTATTTT.